Listed below are T cell receptor beta chains from one sample, sequenced in a study of cytomegalovirus exposure and HLA in healthy donors. Measured with immunoSEQ multiplex PCR; TCRdb has only the in-frame clones, and not every one. The data hold 150,000 to 200,000 clones, with over 60% observed a single time. The sample comprised PBMCs. The origin of the receptors is a man aged 40-50 years in good health and CMV-seropositive. The CDR3 runs from the conserved cysteine through the conserved F or W. D genes are given only for firm matches. Clone size is given for some rows only: seen once, a few or many times, or a class if the clone is expanded.

D | J | V | size | DNA | CDR3
- | TRBJ2-3 | TRBV2 | - | TGTGCCAGCAGTGGTGGGAGAGGTGGAGATACGCAGTATTTT | CASSGGRGGDTQYF
TRBD2 | TRBJ2-2 | TRBV11-3 | - | TGTGCCAGCAACTTAGCGGGAGTTAACACCGGGGAGCTGTTTTTT | CASNLAGVNTGELFF
- | TRBJ2-3 | TRBV2 | - | TGTGCCAGCAGCTCGGCTAGCTTGACAGATACGCAGTATTTT | CASSSASLTDTQYF
TRBD1 | TRBJ2-7 | TRBV5-1 | - | TGCGCCAGCAGCTTCCGACAGGGGCAAGTCATCGGCCCCTCCTACGAGCAGTACTTC | CASSFRQGQVIGPSYEQYF
- | TRBJ2-3 | TRBV18 | - | TGTGCCAGCTCATGGGACTTAGGAGGCACAGATACGCAGTATTTT | CASSWDLGGTDTQYF
TRBD1 | TRBJ2-4 | TRBV7-6 | - | TGTGCCAGCAGCCTCGGGACAGGGAACGGCATTCAGTACTTC | CASSLGTGNGIQYF
TRBD1 | TRBJ2-7 | TRBV2 | - | TGTGCCAGCAGGGATAGGACAGGGATGTACGAGCAGTACTTC | CASRDRTGMYEQYF
TRBD2 | TRBJ2-1 | TRBV14 | - | TGTGCCAGCAGCTCCGGACTAGCGGGACTCAATGAGCAGTTCTTC | CASSSGLAGLNEQFF
- | TRBJ2-1 | TRBV7-6 | - | TGTGCCAGCAGCTACGGTAACAATGAGCAGTTCTTC | CASSYGNNEQFF
- | TRBJ2-1 | TRBV6-4 | - | TGTGCCAGCAGTGACATGAGCGGAACCTACAATGAGCAGTTCTTC | CASSDMSGTYNEQFF
- | TRBJ2-7 | TRBV5-1 | - | TGCGCCAGCAGCTTGGACCCGGGAAGCTCCTACGAGCAGTACTTC | CASSLDPGSSYEQYF
TRBD2 | TRBJ2-7 | TRBV5-6 | - | TGTGCCAGCAGCATGACTAGCGGGAGTCGCGAGCAGTACTTC | CASSMTSGSREQYF
- | TRBJ1-5 | TRBV19 | - | TGTGCCAGTAGTATACAGGACAGCGGATCTCAGCCCCAGCATTTT | CASSIQDSGSQPQHF
- | TRBJ1-6 | TRBV4-1 | - | TGCGCCAGCAGCCAAGATCGGAATTCACCCCTCCACTTT | CASSQDRNSPLHF
TRBD2 | TRBJ2-7 | TRBV7-8 | - | TGTGCCAGCAGCTTGGGACTAGCGGGAAGTCAGGTATTC | CASSLGLAGSQVF
TRBD2 | TRBJ2-2 | TRBV5-1 | - | TGCGCCAGCAGCTTGGAAAGTAGCGGGAGCGGTACCGGGGAGCTGTTTTTT | CASSLESSGSGTGELFF
- | TRBJ2-7 | TRBV28 | - | TGTGCCAGCAGTTTACTGGGGGACTCCTACGAGCAGTACTTC | CASSLLGDSYEQYF
- | TRBJ2-7 | TRBV28 | - | TGTGCCAGCAGTTTAATCGGACAGAACTACGAGCAGTACTTC | CASSLIGQNYEQYF
- | TRBJ1-1 | TRBV9 | few | TGTGCCAGCAGCGTAGCGCCCGGACAGTCCAACACTGAAGCTTTCTTT | CASSVAPGQSNTEAFF
TRBD1 | TRBJ1-2 | TRBV28 | - | TGTGCCAGCAGTTTAGGGACAGGTGGTGGCTACACCTTC | CASSLGTGGGYTF
TRBD2 | TRBJ2-7 | TRBV19 | - | TGTGCCAGTAGTATGGGGACGGGACTAGGCGAGCAGTACTTC | CASSMGTGLGEQYF
- | TRBJ1-6 | TRBV14 | - | TGTGCCAGCAGCCAAGTCTCTAATTCACCCCTCCACTTT | CASSQVSNSPLHF
- | TRBJ1-3 | TRBV7-9 | few | TGTGCCAGCAGCTTGGGGGGGGCAAGTGGAAACACCATATATTTT | CASSLGGASGNTIYF
TRBD2 | TRBJ2-5 | TRBV27 | - | TGTGCCAGCAGTAAACAGCGGGAGAGACAAGAGACCCAGTACTTC | CASSKQRERQETQYF
TRBD1 | TRBJ2-7 | TRBV6-5 | - | TGTGCCAGCAGTTACGGACAGGGTGCCGAGCAGTACTTC | CASSYGQGAEQYF
TRBD1 | TRBJ1-2 | TRBV6-5 | - | TGTGCCAGCAGTCCCGGGACAGTGGGGGGCTACACCTTC | CASSPGTVGGYTF
TRBD1 | TRBJ2-3 | TRBV10-1 | - | TGCGCCAGCAGGTTAGGACAGGGGGAACCTGATACGCAGTATTTT | CASRLGQGEPDTQYF
- | TRBJ1-1 | TRBV2 | - | TGTGCCAGCAGTGAGGGCCGAGGGCCTGGAGTAGCTTTCTTT | CASSEGRGPGVAFF
- | TRBJ2-3 | TRBV19 | - | TGTGCCAGTAGTGGAGCGGCTACAGATACGCAGTATTTT | CASSGAATDTQYF
TRBD2 | TRBJ2-6 | TRBV28 | - | TGTGCCAGCAGCCGACTAGCGGCCCTCTCTGGGGCCAACGTCCTGACTTTC | CASSRLAALSGANVLTF
TRBD2 | TRBJ2-1 | TRBV7-8 | - | TGTGCCAGCAGCCCTACAGGTAGGGGAGCGGGAGGTGAGCAGTTCTTC | CASSPTGRGAGGEQFF
- | TRBJ1-5 | TRBV2 | - | TGTGCCAGCAAAATTAGCAGTTCTTCAAATCAGCCCCAGCATTTT | CASKISSSSNQPQHF
- | TRBJ2-7 | TRBV2 | - | TGTGCCAGCAGTGCCCCTTTCTACGAGCAGTACTTC | CASSAPFYEQYF
- | TRBJ2-2 | TRBV11-3 | - | TGTGCCAGCAGCTCCCCGAGGAACACCGGGGAGCTGTTTTTT | CASSSPRNTGELFF
- | TRBJ2-3 | TRBV10-1 | - | TGCGCCAGCAAAGCGGGCAACACAGATACGCAGTATTTT | CASKAGNTDTQYF
- | TRBJ2-7 | TRBV28 | - | TGTGCTGGCAGGGAGGCGGCGGTTCGTCAAGGAGGGGAGCAGTACTTC | CAGREAAVRQGGEQYF
TRBD1 | TRBJ1-3 | TRBV28 | - | TGTGCCAGCAGGACCGGGACAGGGAAAAACACCATATATTTT | CASRTGTGKNTIYF
TRBD1 | TRBJ2-1 | TRBV19 | - | TGTGCCAGTAGTCGAACCGGGACAGGGTATTCGAATGAGCAGTTCTTC | CASSRTGTGYSNEQFF
- | TRBJ1-2 | TRBV19 | - | TGTGCCAGTAGTCCTTGGGTCAGGGGCGCGGGCTACACCTTC | CASSPWVRGAGYTF
- | TRBJ1-2 | TRBV7-2 | - | TGTGCCAGCACCAACACAGGGTTCTATGGCTACACCTTC | CASTNTGFYGYTF
- | TRBJ1-4 | TRBV9 | - | TGTGCCAGCAGCGTCAGCGGGAATGAAAAACTGTTTTTT | CASSVSGNEKLFF
TRBD1 | TRBJ1-4 | TRBV5-4 | - | TGTGCCAGCAGCACCGGGACAGGGGTTAATGAAAAACTGTTTTTT | CASSTGTGVNEKLFF
- | TRBJ2-1 | TRBV13 | - | TGTGCCAGCAGCTCACCGATGACAGGGCGGAGGGGCAATGAGCAGTTCTTC | CASSSPMTGRRGNEQFF
- | TRBJ2-7 | TRBV11-3 | - | TGTGCCAGCAGCTTAGGGCGGGGAAGCTCCTACGAGCAGTACTTC | CASSLGRGSSYEQYF
- | TRBJ2-7 | TRBV7-9 | once | TGTGCCAGCAGCACTCCGGGACTGAGAACCTACGAGCAGTACTTC | CASSTPGLRTYEQYF
- | TRBJ1-2 | TRBV6-1 | once | TGTGCCAGCAGCCGGGGTTACTATGGCTACACCTTC | CASSRGYYGYTF
- | TRBJ1-5 | TRBV9 | - | TGTGCCAGCAGCGTAGCCGGGAATCAGCCCCAGCATTTT | CASSVAGNQPQHF
TRBD2 | TRBJ2-7 | TRBV9 | - | TGTGCCAGCAGCGTAGGGGCTAGCGGGGGAGTCTACGAGCAGTACTTC | CASSVGASGGVYEQYF
- | TRBJ1-5 | TRBV19 | - | TGTGCCAGTAGCGTCCGGCTAGATCAGCCCCAGCATTTT | CASSVRLDQPQHF
- | TRBJ2-5 | TRBV5-6 | - | TGTGCCAGCAGCCCGTCGTCCTCCGGGGAGACCCAGTACTTC | CASSPSSSGETQYF
TRBD1 | TRBJ2-2 | TRBV19 | - | TGTGCCAGTAGTCCCCGAGGATTAGGGGGCCACCTTAACACCGGGGAGCTGTTTTTT | CASSPRGLGGHLNTGELFF
TRBD2 | TRBJ2-1 | TRBV5-1 | - | TGCGCCAGCAGCCAGGGACTAGCGGGCGTCGATGAGCAGTTCTTC | CASSQGLAGVDEQFF